The source of this T cell receptor beta chain is a study of Graves' ophthalmopathy and Graves' hyperthyroidism. RNA transcripts served as template for amplifying TCR beta CDR3 sequences. RT-PCR with HTBI primers came first, then second-round multiplex PCR. TCRdb re-called the multiplex PCR reads through MiXCR, storing one row per CDR3 protein. Among about 370,000 distinct CDR3 sequences listed, approximately 20% were seen once. The germline CDR1 and CDR2 sequences are MNHEY and SMNVEV (reference sequence). V lost 6 bases and J 5 bases, leaving 17 bases between the germline ends. This CDR3 contains 15 residues.

This clonotype originated in a woman between 18 and 29 years old with Graves' ophthalmopathy. What was sequenced was peripheral blood. The chain joins TRBV27 to TRBJ1-5; TRBD1 might be the D (5 bases). CDR3 sequence (DNA): TGTGCCAGCAGCCCCATCGGACAATCTTATCAGCCCCAGCATTTT. Protein product: CASSPIGQSYQPQHF.